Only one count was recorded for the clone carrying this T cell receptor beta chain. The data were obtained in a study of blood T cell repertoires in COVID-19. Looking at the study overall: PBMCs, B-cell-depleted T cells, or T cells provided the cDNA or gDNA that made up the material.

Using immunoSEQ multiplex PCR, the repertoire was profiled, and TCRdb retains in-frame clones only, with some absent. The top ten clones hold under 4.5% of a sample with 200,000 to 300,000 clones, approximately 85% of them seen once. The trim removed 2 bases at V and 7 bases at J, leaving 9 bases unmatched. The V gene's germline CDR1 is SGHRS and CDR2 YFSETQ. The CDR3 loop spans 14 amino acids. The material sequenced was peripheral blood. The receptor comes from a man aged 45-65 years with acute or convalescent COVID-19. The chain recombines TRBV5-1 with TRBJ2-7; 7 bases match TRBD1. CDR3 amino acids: CASSLGDRVREQYF. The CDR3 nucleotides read TGCGCCAGCAGCTTAGGCGACAGGGTAAGAGAGCAGTACTTC.